The 5 T cell receptor beta chains listed next were all sequenced from one sample in a study of cytomegalovirus exposure and HLA in healthy donors. PCR amplification relied on 60 Vbeta primers (plus 13 Jbeta primers). The repertoire was sequenced with immunoSEQ multiplex PCR; TCRdb's copy has only in-frame clones and lacks some. The profile shows around 190,000 clones, 85% of them singletons. Sequences were obtained from PBMCs. These TCRs come from a woman between 45 and 60 years old in good health and CMV-seronegative.

The chain couples TRBV5-8 to TRBJ2-5; the match to TRBD2 covers 14 bases. Germline assignment: CDR1 SGHTS and CDR2 YDEGEE. Losses at the gene ends were 5 bases for V and 2 bases for J; bases not matched to a gene: 5. The CDR3 sequence is 16 residues long. The CDR3 loop reads CASREGLAGEQETQYF. The DNA of the CDR3 is TGTGCCAGCAGGGAGGGACTAGCGGGAGAACAAGAGACCCAGTACTTC. The full variable domain, its missing parts supplied by reference TRBV5-8 and TRBJ2-5, is EAGVTQSPTHLIKTRGQQATLRCSPISGHTSVYWYQQALGLGLQFLLWYDEGEERNRGNFPPRFSGRQFPNYSSELNVNALELEDSALYLCASREGLAGEQETQYFGPGTRLLVL.

This clone was picked up a small number of times. V gene TRBV19 combines with J gene TRBJ2-1; TRBD2 agrees at 16 bases. The CDR3 totals 19 residues. V gave up 4 bases and J gave up 2 bases; unmatched junction bases: 8. Germline V gene lookup returns CDR1 LNHDA and CDR2 SQIVND (reference sequence). CDR3 sequence reads: CASSTGLAGGFKAYNEQFF. For the CDR3, the DNA is TGTGCCAGTAGTACGGGACTAGCGGGAGGGTTCAAGGCCTACAATGAGCAGTTCTTC.

This sequence joins TRBV2 and TRBJ2-1, with TRBD2 matching over 9 bases. The germline gives CDR1 SNHLY, CDR2 FYNNEI. The trim removed 4 bases at V and 5 bases at J, leaving 6 bases unmatched. This CDR3 has 15 residues. The chain's CDR3 is CASSVGLAGHNEQFF. DNA for the CDR3: TGTGCCAGCAGTGTGGGGCTAGCGGGACACAATGAGCAGTTCTTC.

V gene TRBV10-1 combines with J gene TRBJ2-7, with D possibly TRBD2 on 6 matching bases. Trimming took off 2 bases at V and 0 bases at J, with 8 bases between the two ends. Germline CDR1 is WNHNN and CDR2 is SYGVQD (reference sequence). This CDR3 contains 14 residues. CDR3 coding DNA: TGCGCCAGCAGTGAGGCCGGGGGCTCCTACGAGCAGTACTTC. It yields the protein CASSEAGGSYEQYF.

The table lists this clone with a count of one. The gene calls are TRBV7-9 and TRBJ2-7, with D uncertain. Between the trimmed V and J ends, which lost 5 bases and 5 bases, there was a span of 13 bases. Germline V gives CDR1 SEHNR, CDR2 FQNEAQ (reference sequence). The CDR3 loop spans 13 amino acids. The CDR3 region is CASSNSNIHEQYF. In DNA form, the CDR3 reads TGTGCCAGCAGCAACAGTAATATCCACGAGCAGTACTTC.